This passage covers 10 T cell receptor beta chains from one sample sequenced in a study of cytomegalovirus exposure and HLA in healthy donors. PCR primers comprised 60 Vbeta and 13 Jbeta primers. The repertoire was sequenced with immunoSEQ multiplex PCR; TCRdb's copy has only in-frame clones and lacks some. The profile covers about 120,000 clones, with roughly 73% appearing a single time and around 0.95% taken by the ten largest. Sequences were obtained from PBMCs. The source is a woman aged 30 to 39 in good health and CMV-seronegative.

The V and J genes are TRBV6-6 and TRBJ2-3; D is perhaps TRBD2 (5 bases). Trimming left V 8 bases short and J 2 bases short, with 11 bases between. The CDR3 consists of 13 residues. Germline V lookup: CDR1 MNHNY, CDR2 SVGAGI (reference sequence). CDR3 nucleotide sequence: TGTGCCAGCGGACTCCTATACACAGATACGCAGTATTTT. Translating it yields CASGLLYTDTQYF.

The rearrangement joins TRBV29-1 to TRBJ2-3; tentative D call: TRBD1 (6 bases). V was trimmed by 0 bases and J by 7 bases, leaving 11 bases between them. CDR1 is SQVTM, CDR2 ANQGSEA, per germline. The length of the CDR3 is 13 residues. CDR3 sequence reads: CSVEEGTLHTQYF. The CDR3 DNA follows: TGCAGCGTTGAAGAGGGGACATTGCATACGCAGTATTTT.

V gene TRBV4-1 combines with J gene TRBJ1-3; a weak D match, TRBD1 (5 bases). Germline CDR1 reads MGHRA; CDR2 reads YSYEKL. V was shortened by 0 bases and J by 4 bases, with 16 bases between the two germline ends. CDR3 size: 17 residues. CDR3 region: CASSQDPTVLVGNTIYF. The CDR3 DNA reads as TGCGCCAGCAGCCAAGACCCGACAGTCCTGGTCGGAAACACCATATATTTT.

V gene TRBV19 combines with J gene TRBJ2-6, with unresolved D. Trimming removed 5 bases at V and 2 bases at J, with 7 bases between. The CDR3 loop spans 14 amino acids. CDR1 LNHDA and CDR2 SQIVND come from the germline V gene (reference sequence). CDR3 bases: TGTGCCAGTAGTTCTGTCCCTGGGGCCAACGTCCTGACTTTC. This gives the protein CASSSVPGANVLTF.

The V gene is TRBV7-9, the J gene TRBJ1-2; 9 bases match TRBD1. V was pared by 5 bases and J by 8 bases, with 6 bases of the junction left unmatched. In germline, CDR1 is SEHNR, CDR2 FQNEAQ (reference sequence). CDR3 length equals 13 residues. The CDR3 sequence: CASSGTGSSGYTF. The CDR3, as DNA: TGTGCCAGCAGCGGGACAGGGAGCAGCGGCTACACCTTC.

The chain couples TRBV6-4 to TRBJ2-1; 7 bases agree with TRBD2. After removal of 5 bases from V and 6 bases from J, the junction contained 10 bases not matched to a gene. Germline V gene lookup returns CDR1 MRHNA and CDR2 SNTAGT. This CDR3 is built from 15 residues. CDR3 region: CASSPGLGPSNEQFF. The CDR3 bases are TGTGCCAGCAGTCCAGGACTAGGGCCCTCCAATGAGCAGTTCTTC.

The chain has TRBV10-2 and TRBJ2-5; 7 positions agree with TRBD2. The trim removed 10 bases at V and 2 bases at J, leaving 7 bases unmatched. This CDR3 has 13 residues. The germline V gene encodes CDR1 WSHSY and CDR2 SAAADI. In DNA form, the CDR3 reads TGCGCCACCCGACTAGCAGGACAAGAGACCCAGTACTTC. Its translation: CATRLAGQETQYF.

The chain carries TRBV2 and TRBJ1-6; unclear D gene. Germline CDR1 reads SNHLY; CDR2 reads FYNNEI. This CDR3 has 15 residues. Deletions cut 6 bases from V and 5 bases from J, with 14 bases between. The DNA for the CDR3 is TGTGCCAGCAGAGGAGGATCGTACAATAATTCACCCCTCCACTTT. Translation: CASRGGSYNNSPLHF.

CDR3 protein: CASSLVQGAPGVLTF. The CDR3 nucleotides are TGTGCCAGCAGCCTTGTTCAGGGGGCGCCGGGCGTCCTGACTTTC. The chain combines TRBV27 with TRBJ2-6, with 8 bases lining up with TRBD1. V dropped 6 bases and J dropped 12; count of bases not matched to a gene: 13. Germline CDR1 and CDR2: MNHEY and SMNVEV (reference sequence). The CDR3 totals 15 residues.

This chain connects TRBV30 to TRBJ1-5; TRBD1 matches at 7 bases. Trimming removed 7 bases from V and 5 bases from J; junction bases left unmatched: 11. Germline CDR1 reads GTSNPN; CDR2 reads SVGIG (reference sequence). This CDR3 has 14 residues. The CDR3 region is CASKGAGEYQPQHF. CDR3 in DNA: TGTGCCTCAAAGGGGGCAGGCGAATATCAGCCCCAGCATTTT.